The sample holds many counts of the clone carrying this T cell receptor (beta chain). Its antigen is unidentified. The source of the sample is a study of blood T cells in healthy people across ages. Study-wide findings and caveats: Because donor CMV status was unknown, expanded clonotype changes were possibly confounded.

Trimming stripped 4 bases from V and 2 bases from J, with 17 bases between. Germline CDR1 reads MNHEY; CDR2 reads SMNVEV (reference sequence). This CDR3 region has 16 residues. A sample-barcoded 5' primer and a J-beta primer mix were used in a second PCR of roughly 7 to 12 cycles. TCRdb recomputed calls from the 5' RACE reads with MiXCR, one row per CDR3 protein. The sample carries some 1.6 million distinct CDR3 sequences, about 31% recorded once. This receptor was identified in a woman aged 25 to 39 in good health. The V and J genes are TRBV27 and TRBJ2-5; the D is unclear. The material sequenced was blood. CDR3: CASSSYLSLGQETQYF. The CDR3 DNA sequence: TGTGCCAGCAGTTCCTACCTTTCATTGGGACAAGAGACCCAGTACTTC.